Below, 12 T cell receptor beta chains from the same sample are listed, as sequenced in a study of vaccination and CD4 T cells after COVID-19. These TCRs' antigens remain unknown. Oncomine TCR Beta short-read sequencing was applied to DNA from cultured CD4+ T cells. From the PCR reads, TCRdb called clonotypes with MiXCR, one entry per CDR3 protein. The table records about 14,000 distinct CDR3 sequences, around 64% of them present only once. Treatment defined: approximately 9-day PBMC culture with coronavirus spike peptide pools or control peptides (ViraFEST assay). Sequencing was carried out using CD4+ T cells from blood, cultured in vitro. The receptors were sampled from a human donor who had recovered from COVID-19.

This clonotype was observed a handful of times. CDR3: CASSPDFRDAAGAFF. CDR3 DNA: TGTGCCAGTAGCCCAGATTTCCGGGACGCAGCCGGAGCTTTCTTT. This chain uses TRBV19 with TRBJ1-1; perhaps TRBD1 as D (5 bases). In germline, CDR1 is LNHDA, CDR2 SQIVND (reference sequence). Trimming pared 6 bases from V and 10 bases from J, leaving 24 bases between. CDR3 length: 15 residues.

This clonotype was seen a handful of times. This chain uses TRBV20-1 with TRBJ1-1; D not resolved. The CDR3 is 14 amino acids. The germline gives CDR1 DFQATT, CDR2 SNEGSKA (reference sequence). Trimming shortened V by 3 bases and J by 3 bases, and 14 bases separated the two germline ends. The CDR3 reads CSARDGNGDTEAFF. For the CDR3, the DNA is TGCAGTGCTAGGGATGGGAACGGCGACACTGAAGCTTTCTTT.

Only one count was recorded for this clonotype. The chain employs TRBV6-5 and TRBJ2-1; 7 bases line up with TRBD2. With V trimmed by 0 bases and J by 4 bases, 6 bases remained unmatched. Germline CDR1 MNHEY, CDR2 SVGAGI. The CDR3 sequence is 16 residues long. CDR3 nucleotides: TGTGCCAGCAGTTACTCGAGCGGGGCGACGTACAATGAGCAGTTCTTC. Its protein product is CASSYSSGATYNEQFF.

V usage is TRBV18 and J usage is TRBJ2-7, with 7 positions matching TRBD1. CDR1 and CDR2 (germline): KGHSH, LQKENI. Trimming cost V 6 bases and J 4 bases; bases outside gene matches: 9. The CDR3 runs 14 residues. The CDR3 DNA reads TGTGCCAGCTCCCCGGGTCTGGACAGGTACGAGCAGTACTTC. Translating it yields CASSPGLDRYEQYF.

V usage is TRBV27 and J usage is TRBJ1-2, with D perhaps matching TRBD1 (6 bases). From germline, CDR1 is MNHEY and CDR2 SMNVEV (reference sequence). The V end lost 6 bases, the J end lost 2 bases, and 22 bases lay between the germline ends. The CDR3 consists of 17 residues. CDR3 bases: TGTGCCAGCAGCTTCGTAAGCAGGGGAGGGAAGAACTATGGCTACACCTTC. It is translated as CASSFVSRGGKNYGYTF.

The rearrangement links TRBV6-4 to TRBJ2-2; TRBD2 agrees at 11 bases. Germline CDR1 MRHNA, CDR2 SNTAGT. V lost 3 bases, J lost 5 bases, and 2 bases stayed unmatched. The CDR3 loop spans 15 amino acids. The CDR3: CASSELAGATGELFF. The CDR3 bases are TGTGCCAGCAGTGAACTAGCGGGAGCTACCGGGGAGCTGTTTTTT.

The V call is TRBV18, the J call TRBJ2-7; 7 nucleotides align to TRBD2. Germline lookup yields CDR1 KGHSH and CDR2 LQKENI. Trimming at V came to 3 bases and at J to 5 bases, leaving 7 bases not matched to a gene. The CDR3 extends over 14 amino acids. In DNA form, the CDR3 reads TGTGCCAGCTCACCGTCGGGGGGTTACGACGAGCAGTACTTC. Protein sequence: CASSPSGGYDEQYF.

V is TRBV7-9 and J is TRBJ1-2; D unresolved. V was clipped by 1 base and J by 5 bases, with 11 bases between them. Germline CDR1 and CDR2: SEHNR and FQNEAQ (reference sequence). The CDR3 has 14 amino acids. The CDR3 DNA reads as TGTGCCAGCAGCTTAGAAAGTGGATCATATGGCTACACCTTC. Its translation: CASSLESGSYGYTF.

Here the CDR3 reads CSVKQGAEYGYTF. Written as DNA, the CDR3 is TGCAGCGTCAAACAGGGGGCGGAGTATGGCTACACCTTC. The gene calls are TRBV29-1 and TRBJ1-2; 9 bases align to TRBD1. The CDR3 has 13 residues. Trimming cost V 6 bases and J 5 bases; bases outside gene matches: 7. Germline values: CDR1 SQVTM, CDR2 ANQGSEA.

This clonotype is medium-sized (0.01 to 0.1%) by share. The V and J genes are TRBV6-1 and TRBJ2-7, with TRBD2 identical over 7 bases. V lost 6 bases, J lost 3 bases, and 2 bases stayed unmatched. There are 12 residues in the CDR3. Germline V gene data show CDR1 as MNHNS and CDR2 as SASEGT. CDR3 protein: CASRGGDYEQYF. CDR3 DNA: TGTGCCAGCAGGGGAGGGGACTACGAGCAGTACTTC.

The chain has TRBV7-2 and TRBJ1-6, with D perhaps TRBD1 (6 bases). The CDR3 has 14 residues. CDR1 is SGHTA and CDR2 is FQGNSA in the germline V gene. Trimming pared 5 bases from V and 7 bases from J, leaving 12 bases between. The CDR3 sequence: CASSVTGWNSPLHF. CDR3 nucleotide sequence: TGTGCCAGCAGCGTCACAGGGTGGAATTCACCCCTCCACTTT.

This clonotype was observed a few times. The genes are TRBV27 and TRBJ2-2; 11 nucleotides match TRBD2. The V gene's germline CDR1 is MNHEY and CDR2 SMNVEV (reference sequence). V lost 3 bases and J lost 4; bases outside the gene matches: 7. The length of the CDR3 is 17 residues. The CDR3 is CASSLGTSGGLTGELFF. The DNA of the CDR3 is TGTGCCAGCAGTTTGGGTACTAGCGGGGGCCTCACCGGGGAGCTGTTTTTT.